This T cell receptor beta chain was profiled in a study of siplizumab effects on memory and regulatory T cells. Measured with immunoSEQ multiplex PCR; TCRdb has only the in-frame clones, and not every one. The sample contains roughly 80,000 clones, 87% of which appear only once. This CDR3 region has 16 residues. V gave up 0 bases and J gave up 3 bases, with 12 bases separating them. Germline CDR1 is KGHSH and CDR2 is LQKENI. The rearrangement joins TRBV18 to TRBJ1-5; D unclear. Sequenced sample: Tregs sorted from blood. This clonotype originated in a human donor in good health. As DNA, the CDR3 is TGTGCCAGCTCACCACCGTCAGGTGTTGCCAATCAGCCCCAGCATTTT. Protein product: CASSPPSGVANQPQHF.